This TCR beta chain emerged from a study of T cell repertoires in cytomegalovirus infection. Across the whole study: Recently identified HLA-C-restricted CMV epitopes and well-studied HLA-B-restricted CMV epitopes were used by the study. A matching HLA type, together with CMV infection, was signaled by public TCR beta signatures.

Study-level findings and limits: The ex vivo response showed dominance by HLA-C-restricted CMV-specific TCR beta clonotypes.

A single record per CDR3 protein comes from TCRdb applying MiXCR to the reads. In the table there are around 770,000 distinct CDR3 sequences, around 29% of which are singletons. In this sample, this clonotype turned up many times. Its specificity is unknown. Specimen: cultured CD8+ T cells from PBMCs, collected from culture after CMV antigen stimulation. This TCR was sampled from a human donor in good health (CMV status not recorded). Some clones in this sample may be carry-over from other donors' samples.

The CDR3 nucleotides are TGTGCCAGCAGCCCCTTTTCGAGCAGTGGCTACACCTTC. It specifies CASSPFSSSGYTF. The chain links TRBV7-2 to TRBJ1-2; D gene uncertain. Germline lookup yields CDR1 SGHTA and CDR2 FQGNSA. Trimming took off 5 bases at V and 7 bases at J, with 14 bases between the two ends. The CDR3 covers 13 residues.